This entry is about one TCR beta chain. The source of the sample is a study of blood T cell repertoires in COVID-19. The wider study: The United States, Italy and Spain were the sources of the acute and convalescent COVID-19 samples. Sources were T cells, B-cell-depleted T cells, or PBMCs; the material itself was cDNA or gDNA.

Per the germline V gene, CDR1 is KGHSY and CDR2 is FQNENV. The junction had 7 bases not matched to a gene; V was cut back by 5 bases and J by 7 bases. The CDR3 is 14 amino acids. Per the original methods: By means of reference gene primer amplification, nucleated cell counts were estimated. This table comes from immunoSEQ multiplex PCR, and its TCRdb copy is limited to in-frame clones, with some not included. V and J calls and clone size come straight from that table; D and trimming were deduced from the DNA. The sample has fewer than 110,000 clones, around 93% seen once. The sample taken for sequencing was peripheral blood. The chain combines TRBV16 with TRBJ1-5; 8 bases align to TRBD1. This TCR came from a man aged 50 or older with acute or convalescent COVID-19. CDR3 region: CASSSGGAGQPQHF. CDR3 bases: TGTGCCAGCAGCTCAGGGGGCGCGGGGCAGCCCCAGCATTTT.